What follows are 19 T cell receptor beta chains derived from one specimen sequenced in a study of blood T cell repertoires in COVID-19. TCRdb keeps only in-frame clones here, not all; method: immunoSEQ multiplex PCR. The sample shows about 260,000 clones, about nine tenths of them seen only once. The sample consisted of PBMCs or T cells enriched from blood (not recorded which). These receptor sequences come from a woman aged 45-60 years who had recovered from COVID-19.

Remarks on this clone: Other DNA variants within this sample encode the same CDR3. The chain couples TRBV2 to TRBJ1-5; no reliable D call. Germline CDR1 is SNHLY and CDR2 is FYNNEI. The CDR3 is 14 residues long. Between the trimmed V and J ends, which lost 3 bases and 2 bases, there was a span of 8 bases. The CDR3 spells CASSDLAGNQPQHF. The CDR3 region has the DNA TGTGCCAGCAGTGACCTTGCGGGCAATCAGCCCCAGCATTTT.

The chain couples TRBV14 to TRBJ2-2, with D tentatively TRBD1 (6 bases). The CDR3 sequence is 15 residues long. V was pared by 0 bases and J by 6 bases, with 11 bases between. CDR1 is SGHDN, CDR2 FVKESK, per germline. The CDR3, as DNA: TGTGCCAGCAGCCAAGATCTTGGGGGCGCCGGGGAGCTGTTTTTT. Translated, it gives CASSQDLGGAGELFF. The full variable domain, with the rest looked up from reference TRBV14 and TRBJ2-2, is EAGVTQFPSHSVIEKGQTVTLRCDPISGHDNLYWYRRVMGKEIKFLLHFVKESKQDESGMPNNRFLAERTGGTYSTLKVQPAELEDSGVYFCASSQDLGGAGELFFGEGSRLTVL.

The chain couples TRBV15 to TRBJ2-3; 8 bases are shared with TRBD1. CDR1 is LNHNV and CDR2 is YYDKDF in the germline V gene (reference sequence). This CDR3 contains 14 residues. After removal of 8 bases from V and 3 bases from J, the junction contained 7 bases not matched to a gene. The CDR3 spells CATLDRVGTDTQYF. CDR3 in DNA: TGTGCCACCTTGGACAGGGTCGGGACAGATACGCAGTATTTT.

This clone was observed a single time. The CDR3, as DNA: TGTGCCTGGAGTATCTCTCCAGGGAAGGTGGAGCAGACTAATGAAAAACTGTTTTTT. Its translation: CAWSISPGKVEQTNEKLFF. The chain recombines TRBV30 with TRBJ1-4; possible D gene TRBD1, 5 bases. The ends were cut back, 2 bases at V and 2 bases at J, with 24 bases in the middle. The CDR3 spans 19 residues. Germline V gives CDR1 GTSNPN, CDR2 SVGIG (reference sequence).

The rearrangement uses TRBV29-1 and TRBJ2-3, with 8 bases fitting TRBD2. CDR3 size: 14 residues. J gave up 2 bases and V 4 bases, and 5 bases lay outside the gene matches. The V gene's germline CDR1 is SQVTM and CDR2 ANQGSEA. CDR3 sequence: CSVAGGAITDTQYF. DNA for the CDR3: TGCAGCGTTGCGGGGGGGGCAATCACAGATACGCAGTATTTT.

This clone was recorded once. The chain carries TRBV6-6 and TRBJ1-2, with D perhaps TRBD1 (6 bases). With 4 bases removed from V and 4 bases from J, the gap between germline ends came to 7 bases. This CDR3 is 12 amino acids long. Germline CDR1 and CDR2: MNHNY and SVGAGI (reference sequence). DNA of the CDR3: TGTGCCAGCAGTTTGACAGGCTATGGCTACACCTTC. It encodes CASSLTGYGYTF.

The chain uses TRBV28 and TRBJ2-5; TRBD1 might be the D (6 bases). This CDR3 region has 14 residues. Deletions cut 5 bases from V and 7 bases from J, with 17 bases between. Germline V gene lookup returns CDR1 MDHEN and CDR2 SYDVKM. CDR3 in amino acids: CASSMGHLVWTQYF. The DNA for the CDR3 is TGTGCCAGCAGTATGGGACACCTCGTCTGGACCCAGTACTTC.

The rearrangement joins TRBV30 to TRBJ1-4, with TRBD1 matching over 7 bases. V shed 0 bases, J shed 2 bases, and the junction held 6 bases outside the gene matches. The CDR3 has 16 residues. Per the germline V gene, CDR1 is GTSNPN and CDR2 is SVGIG (reference sequence). The CDR3 protein is CAWSVAGGLTNEKLFF. CDR3 DNA: TGTGCCTGGAGTGTAGCAGGGGGTCTTACTAATGAAAAACTGTTTTTT.

V gene TRBV27 combines with J gene TRBJ2-2, with 7 bases that match TRBD2. CDR3 length: 14 amino acids. Germline V gives CDR1 MNHEY, CDR2 SMNVEV (reference sequence). J was trimmed by 7 bases and V by 3 bases; bases with no gene match: 5. DNA for the CDR3: TGTGCCAGCAGTTTTTGGCGGGAGAGCGGGGAGCTGTTTTTT. It codes for CASSFWRESGELFF.

This clone was detected only a few times. The chain recombines TRBV5-6 with TRBJ2-3; 14 bases are a match to TRBD2. The CDR3 length is 16 residues. Germline CDR1 SGHDT, CDR2 YYEEEE. Losses at the gene ends were 4 bases for V and 1 base for J; bases not matched to a gene: 2. CDR3 nucleotides: TGTGCCAGCAGCCCGGGACTAGCGGGAGGCACAGATACGCAGTATTTT. Amino acid sequence: CASSPGLAGGTDTQYF.

The V call is TRBV7-8, the J call TRBJ2-7; 8 bases are a match to TRBD2. Germline trimming cut 5 bases from V and 7 bases from J; bases unmatched to any gene: 13. The length of the CDR3 is 15 residues. Germline CDR1 reads SGHVS; CDR2 reads FQNEAQ. In nucleotides, the CDR3 is TGTGCCAGCAGCCCGACAAGAGCGGGAGAGTATGAGCAGTACTTC. This encodes CASSPTRAGEYEQYF.

The CDR3 here is CATATTGNQPQHF. In DNA, the CDR3 is TGTGCCACCGCAACCACAGGGAATCAGCCCCAGCATTTT. This chain uses TRBV24-1 with TRBJ1-5; D is possibly TRBD1 (6 bases). The CDR3 loop spans 13 amino acids. Per germline, CDR1 KGHDR and CDR2 SFDVKD. Trimming took off 9 bases at V and 4 bases at J, with 12 bases between the two ends.

The genes are TRBV7-8 and TRBJ1-5; unclear D gene. Germline V CDR1 and CDR2: SGHVS, FQNEAQ. Trimming shortened V by 2 bases and J by 0 bases, and 11 bases separated the two germline ends. The CDR3 has 16 amino acids. The CDR3 reads CASSLLGGTSNQPQHF. The CDR3 DNA reads TGTGCCAGCAGCTTACTTGGAGGAACTAGCAATCAGCCCCAGCATTTT. Looking up the rest from reference TRBV7-8 and TRBJ1-5 gives the full variable domain: GAGVSQSPRYKVAKRGQDVALRCDPISGHVSLFWYQQALGQGPEFLTYFQNEAQLDKSGLPSDRFFAERPEGSVSTLKIQRTQQEDSAVYLCASSLLGGTSNQPQHFGDGTRLSIL.

The CDR3, as DNA: TGTGCCAGCAGCCTAGTGGACAGGGGGAATTACGAGCAGTACTTC. Its protein product is CASSLVDRGNYEQYF. This chain uses TRBV7-2 with TRBJ2-7, with 10 bases that match TRBD1. The CDR3 totals 15 residues. From germline, CDR1 is SGHTA and CDR2 FQGNSA. V trimming: 5 bases; J trimming: 4 bases; junction bases outside the gene matches: 8.

This chain joins TRBV6-5 and TRBJ2-7; D may be TRBD2 (6 bases). Trimming pared 8 bases from V and 6 bases from J, leaving 11 bases between. Germline CDR1 is MNHEY and CDR2 is SVGAGI. The CDR3 totals 11 residues. As DNA, the CDR3 is TGTGCCAGCGAACTAGCATTCGAGCAGTACTTC. Its protein is CASELAFEQYF.

The V call is TRBV4-3, the J call TRBJ2-2; D possibly corresponds to TRBD2 (6 bases). Germline CDR1 is LGHNA and CDR2 is YSLEER. V was clipped by 0 bases and J by 5 bases, with 19 bases between them. The CDR3 runs to 18 residues. The CDR3 bases are TGCGCCAGCAGCCAAGAACCCCCACAAGCAGGGAGGACCGGGGAGCTGTTTTTT. This translates into CASSQEPPQAGRTGELFF.

This clone was recorded only once. The genes are TRBV19 and TRBJ1-2; TRBD1 matches at 8 bases. This CDR3 is built from 17 residues. CDR1 and CDR2 from the germline V gene are LNHDA and SQIVND (reference sequence). The J segment lost 6 bases and the V segment lost 1 base, leaving 13 bases of the junction unmatched. CDR3 sequence reads: CASSIAPAWTGFDGYTF. Written as DNA, the CDR3 is TGTGCCAGTAGTATAGCTCCCGCTTGGACAGGGTTTGATGGCTACACCTTC.

This sequence joins TRBV25-1 and TRBJ1-1; D possibly corresponds to TRBD1 (5 bases). The CDR3 is 15 residues long. V lost 5 bases to trimming and J lost 4 bases, with 17 bases between them. Per germline, CDR1 MGHDK and CDR2 SYGVNS. The CDR3 spells CASSRGRLDRTEAFF. The CDR3 DNA reads as TGTGCCAGCAGTAGGGGCAGACTCGATCGCACTGAAGCTTTCTTT. The full variable domain, its missing parts supplied by reference TRBV25-1 and TRBJ1-1, is EADIYQTPRYLVIGTGKKITLECSQTMGHDKMYWYQQDPGMELHLIHYSYGVNSTEKGDLSSESTVSRIRTEHFPLTLESARPSHTSQYLCASSRGRLDRTEAFFGQGTRLTVV.

This chain joins TRBV24-1 and TRBJ1-5, with 8 bases identical to TRBD1. CDR1 is KGHDR, CDR2 SFDVKD, per germline. The CDR3 has 14 residues. The V and J ends lost 4 bases and 2 bases, in that order; junction bases with no gene match: 0. Here the CDR3 DNA reads TGTGCCACCAGTGAGGACAGGGGCAATCAGCCCCAGCATTTT. It is translated as CATSEDRGNQPQHF.